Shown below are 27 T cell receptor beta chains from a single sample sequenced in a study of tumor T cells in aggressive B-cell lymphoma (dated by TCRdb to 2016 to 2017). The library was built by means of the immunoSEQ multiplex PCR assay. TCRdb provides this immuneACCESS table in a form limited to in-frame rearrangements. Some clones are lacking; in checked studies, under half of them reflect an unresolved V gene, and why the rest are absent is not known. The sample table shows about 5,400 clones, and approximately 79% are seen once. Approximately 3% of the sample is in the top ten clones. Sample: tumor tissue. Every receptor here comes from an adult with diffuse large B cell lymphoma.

The chain's CDR3 is CASSVTAIITDTQYF. DNA of the CDR3: TGTGCCAGCAGCGTAACCGCTATAATTACAGATACGCAGTATTTT. J is TRBJ2-3 and V is TRBV9, with D unclear. The V gene lost 1 base and the J gene lost 3 bases, with 12 bases spanning the gap. The CDR3 length is 15 residues. CDR1 and CDR2 (germline): SGDLS, YYNGEE.

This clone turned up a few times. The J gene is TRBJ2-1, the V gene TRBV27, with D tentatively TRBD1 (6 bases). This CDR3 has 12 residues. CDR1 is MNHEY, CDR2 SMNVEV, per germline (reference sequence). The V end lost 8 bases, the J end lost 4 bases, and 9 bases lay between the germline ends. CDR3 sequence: CASARGYNEQFF. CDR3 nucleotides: TGTGCCAGCGCGAGGGGGTACAATGAGCAGTTCTTC.

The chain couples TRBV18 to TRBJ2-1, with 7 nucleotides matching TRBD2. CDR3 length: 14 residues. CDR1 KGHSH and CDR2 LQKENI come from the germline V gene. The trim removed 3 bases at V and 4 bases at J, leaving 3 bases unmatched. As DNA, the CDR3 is TGTGCCAGCTCACCGGGACTAATATACAATGAGCAGTTCTTC. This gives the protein CASSPGLIYNEQFF.

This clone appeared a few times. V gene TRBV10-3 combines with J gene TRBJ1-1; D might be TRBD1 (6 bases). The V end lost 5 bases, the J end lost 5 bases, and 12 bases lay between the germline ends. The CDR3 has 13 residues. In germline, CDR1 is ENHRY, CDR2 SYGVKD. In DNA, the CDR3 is TGTGCCATCAGTCGAGACAGGTCTACTGAAGCTTTCTTT. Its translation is CAISRDRSTEAFF.

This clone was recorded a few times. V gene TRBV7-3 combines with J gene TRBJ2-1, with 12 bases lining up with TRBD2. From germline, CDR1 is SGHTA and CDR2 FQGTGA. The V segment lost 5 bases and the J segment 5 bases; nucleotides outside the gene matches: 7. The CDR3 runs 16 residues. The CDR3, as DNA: TGTGCCAGCAGCCCCCGACTAGCGGGAGTAGACAATGAGCAGTTCTTC. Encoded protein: CASSPRLAGVDNEQFF. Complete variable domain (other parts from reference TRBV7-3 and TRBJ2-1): GAGVSQTPSNKVTEKGKYVELRCDPISGHTALYWYRQSLGQGPEFLIYFQGTGAADDSGLPNDRFFAVRPEGSVSTLKIQRTERGDSAVYLCASSPRLAGVDNEQFFGPGTRLTVL.

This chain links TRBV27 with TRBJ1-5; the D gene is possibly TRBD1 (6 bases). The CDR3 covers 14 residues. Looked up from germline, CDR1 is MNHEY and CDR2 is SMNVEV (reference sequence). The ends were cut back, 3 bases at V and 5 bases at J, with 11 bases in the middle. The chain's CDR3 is CASSFGGADQPQHF. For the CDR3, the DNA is TGTGCCAGCAGTTTCGGGGGGGCCGATCAGCCCCAGCATTTT.

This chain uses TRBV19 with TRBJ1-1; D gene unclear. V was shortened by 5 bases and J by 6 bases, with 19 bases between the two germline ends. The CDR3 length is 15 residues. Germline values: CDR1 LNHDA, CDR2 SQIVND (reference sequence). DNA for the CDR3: TGTGCCAGTAGTCCCATTGAGACAAAGGTCCCTGAAGCTTTCTTT. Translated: CASSPIETKVPEAFF.

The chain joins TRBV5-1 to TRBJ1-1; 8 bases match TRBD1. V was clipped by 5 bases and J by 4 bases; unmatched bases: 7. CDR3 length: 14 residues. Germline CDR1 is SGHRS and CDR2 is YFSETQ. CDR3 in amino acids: CASRPGQGGTEAFF. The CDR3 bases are TGCGCCAGCAGGCCTGGACAGGGCGGCACTGAAGCTTTCTTT. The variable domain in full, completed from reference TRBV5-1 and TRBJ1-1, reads KAGVTQTPRYLIKTRGQQVTLSCSPISGHRSVSWYQQTPGQGLQFLFEYFSETQRNKGNFPGRFSGRQFSNSRSEMNVSTLELGDSALYLCASRPGQGGTEAFFGQGTRLTVV.

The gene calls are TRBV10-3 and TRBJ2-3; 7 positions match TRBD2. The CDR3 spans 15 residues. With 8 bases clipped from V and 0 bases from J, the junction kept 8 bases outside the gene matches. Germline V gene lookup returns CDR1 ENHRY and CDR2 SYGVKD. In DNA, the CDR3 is TGTGCCATCGGGCTAGCGGAAACAAGCACAGATACGCAGTATTTT. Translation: CAIGLAETSTDTQYF.

The CDR3 loop reads CASSLIAGAYNEQFF. CDR3 coding DNA: TGTGCCAGCAGCTTGATTGCGGGAGCCTACAATGAGCAGTTCTTC. The genes are TRBV13 and TRBJ2-1, with 7 bases identical to TRBD2. The CDR3 has 15 amino acids. Trimming cost V 3 bases and J 2 bases; bases outside gene matches: 4. Germline loops: CDR1 PRHDT, CDR2 FYEKMQ (reference sequence). Full variable domain (missing parts from reference TRBV13 and TRBJ2-1): AAGVIQSPRHLIKEKRETATLKCYPIPRHDTVYWYQQGPGQDPQFLISFYEKMQSDKGSIPDRFSAQQFSDYHSELNMSSLELGDSALYFCASSLIAGAYNEQFFGPGTRLTVL.

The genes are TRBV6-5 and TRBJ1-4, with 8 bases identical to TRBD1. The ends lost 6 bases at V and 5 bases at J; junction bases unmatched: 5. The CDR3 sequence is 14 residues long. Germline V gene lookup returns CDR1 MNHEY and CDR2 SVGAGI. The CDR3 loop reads CASSWTGRNEKLFF. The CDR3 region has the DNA TGTGCCAGCAGCTGGACAGGGCGGAATGAAAAACTGTTTTTT.

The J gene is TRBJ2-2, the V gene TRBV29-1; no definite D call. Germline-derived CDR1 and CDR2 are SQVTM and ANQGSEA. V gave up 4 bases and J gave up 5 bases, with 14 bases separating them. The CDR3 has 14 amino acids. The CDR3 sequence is CSVAPAYSTGELFF. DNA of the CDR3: TGCAGCGTTGCCCCAGCCTACAGTACCGGGGAGCTGTTTTTT.

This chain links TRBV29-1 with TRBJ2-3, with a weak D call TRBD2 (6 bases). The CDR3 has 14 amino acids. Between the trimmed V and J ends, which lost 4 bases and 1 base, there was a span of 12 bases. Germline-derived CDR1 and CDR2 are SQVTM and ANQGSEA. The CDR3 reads CSVVLWGGTDTQYF. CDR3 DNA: TGCAGCGTTGTCCTCTGGGGGGGCACAGATACGCAGTATTTT.

This CDR3 reads CASSTGTGFTDTQYF. The CDR3 nucleotides are TGTGCCAGCAGCACCGGGACAGGATTCACAGATACGCAGTATTTT. The chain uses TRBV5-8 and TRBJ2-3, with 8 bases matching TRBD1. The V gene's germline CDR1 is SGHTS and CDR2 YDEGEE. V gave up 4 bases and J gave up 2 bases; unmatched junction bases: 6. The CDR3 spans 15 residues.

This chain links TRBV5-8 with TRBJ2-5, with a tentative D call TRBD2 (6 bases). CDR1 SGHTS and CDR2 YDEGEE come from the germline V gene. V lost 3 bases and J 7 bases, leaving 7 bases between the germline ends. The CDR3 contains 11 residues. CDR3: CASSWRGTQYF. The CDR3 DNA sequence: TGTGCCAGCAGCTGGCGGGGGACCCAGTACTTC.

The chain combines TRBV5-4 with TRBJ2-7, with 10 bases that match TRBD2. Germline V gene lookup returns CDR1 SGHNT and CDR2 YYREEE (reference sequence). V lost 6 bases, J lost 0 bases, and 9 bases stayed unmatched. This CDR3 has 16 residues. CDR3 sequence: CASTPSGSGNSYEQYF. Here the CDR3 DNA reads TGTGCCAGCACTCCTAGCGGGAGTGGAAACTCCTACGAGCAGTACTTC.

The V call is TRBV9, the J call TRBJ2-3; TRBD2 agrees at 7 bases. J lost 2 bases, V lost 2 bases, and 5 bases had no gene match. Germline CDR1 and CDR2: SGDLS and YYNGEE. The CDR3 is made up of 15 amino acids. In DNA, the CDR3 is TGTGCCAGCAGCGTCGGACTAGGCCCCACAGATACGCAGTATTTT. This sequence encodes CASSVGLGPTDTQYF.

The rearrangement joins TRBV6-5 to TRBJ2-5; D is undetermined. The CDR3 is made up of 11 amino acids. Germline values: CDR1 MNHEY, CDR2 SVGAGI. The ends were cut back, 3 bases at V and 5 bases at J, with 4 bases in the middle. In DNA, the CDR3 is TGTGCCAGCAGTTATGAGGAGACCCAGTACTTC. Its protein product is CASSYEETQYF.

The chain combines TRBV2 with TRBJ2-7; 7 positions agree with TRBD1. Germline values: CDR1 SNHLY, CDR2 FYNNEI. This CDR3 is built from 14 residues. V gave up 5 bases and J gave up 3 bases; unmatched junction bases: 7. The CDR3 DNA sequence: TGTGCCAGCAGTTTGGGACAGATACTCTACGAGCAGTACTTC. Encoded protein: CASSLGQILYEQYF.

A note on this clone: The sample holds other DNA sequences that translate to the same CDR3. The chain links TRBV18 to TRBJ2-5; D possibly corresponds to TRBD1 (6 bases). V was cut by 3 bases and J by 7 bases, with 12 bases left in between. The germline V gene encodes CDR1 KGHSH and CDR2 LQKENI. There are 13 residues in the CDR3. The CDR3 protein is CASSPGADGTQYF. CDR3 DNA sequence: TGTGCCAGCTCACCGGGGGCGGATGGGACCCAGTACTTC.

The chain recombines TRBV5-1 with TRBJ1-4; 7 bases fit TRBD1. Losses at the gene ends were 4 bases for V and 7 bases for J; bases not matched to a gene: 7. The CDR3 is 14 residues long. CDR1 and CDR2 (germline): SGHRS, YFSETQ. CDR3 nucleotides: TGCGCCAGCAGCCAAGGGGGCTGGGGTGAAAAACTGTTTTTT. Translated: CASSQGGWGEKLFF.

The CDR3 nucleotides read TGTGCCAGCTCACTAGCGGGATACACAGATACGCAGTATTTT. It codes for CASSLAGYTDTQYF. The chain recombines TRBV18 with TRBJ2-3, with 8 bases fitting TRBD2. With V trimmed by 4 bases and J by 2 bases, 2 bases remained unmatched. Germline V gives CDR1 KGHSH, CDR2 LQKENI. The CDR3 has 14 amino acids.

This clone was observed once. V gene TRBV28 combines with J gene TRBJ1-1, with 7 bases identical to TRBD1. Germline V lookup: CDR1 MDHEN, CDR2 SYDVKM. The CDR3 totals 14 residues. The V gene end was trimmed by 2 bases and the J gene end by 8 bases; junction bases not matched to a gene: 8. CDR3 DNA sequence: TGTGCCAGCAGTTTAGATCCGACGGGACAGGAAGCTTTCTTT. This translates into CASSLDPTGQEAFF.

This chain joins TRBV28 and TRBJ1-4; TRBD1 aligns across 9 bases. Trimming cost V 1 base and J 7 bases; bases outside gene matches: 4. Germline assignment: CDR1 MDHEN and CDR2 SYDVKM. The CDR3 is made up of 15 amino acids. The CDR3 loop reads CASSLYRTGAEKLFF. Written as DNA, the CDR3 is TGTGCCAGCAGTTTATACAGGACAGGGGCTGAAAAACTGTTTTTT.

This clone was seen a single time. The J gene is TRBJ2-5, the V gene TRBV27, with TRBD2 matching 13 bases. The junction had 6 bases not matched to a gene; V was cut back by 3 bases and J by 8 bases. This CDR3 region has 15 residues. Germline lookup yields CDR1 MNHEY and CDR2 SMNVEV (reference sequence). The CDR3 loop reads CASSFQGLAGRTQYF. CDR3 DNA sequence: TGTGCCAGCAGTTTCCAGGGACTAGCGGGACGAACCCAGTACTTC.

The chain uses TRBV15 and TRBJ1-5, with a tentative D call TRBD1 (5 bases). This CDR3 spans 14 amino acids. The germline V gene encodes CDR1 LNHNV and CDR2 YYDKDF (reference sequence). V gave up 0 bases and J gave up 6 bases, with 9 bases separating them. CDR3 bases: TGTGCCACCAGCAGAGACAGGGTAATTCAGCCCCAGCATTTT. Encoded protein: CATSRDRVIQPQHF.

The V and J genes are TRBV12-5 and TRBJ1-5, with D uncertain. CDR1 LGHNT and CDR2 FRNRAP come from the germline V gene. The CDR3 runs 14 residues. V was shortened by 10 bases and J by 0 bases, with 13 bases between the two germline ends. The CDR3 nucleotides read TGTGCTACCCCGTGCGAATCTAGCAATCAGCCCCAGCATTTT. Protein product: CATPCESSNQPQHF.